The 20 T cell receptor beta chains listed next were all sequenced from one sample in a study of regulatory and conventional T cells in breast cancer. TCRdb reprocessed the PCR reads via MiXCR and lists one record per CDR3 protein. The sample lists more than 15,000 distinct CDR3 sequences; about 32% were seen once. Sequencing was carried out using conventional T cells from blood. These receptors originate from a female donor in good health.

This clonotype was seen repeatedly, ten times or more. The CDR3 loop is CASSVGSTNIQYF. The DNA for the CDR3 is TGTGCCAGCAGTGTCGGGAGTACAAACATTCAGTACTTC. The chain has TRBV6-1 and TRBJ2-4; D may be TRBD2 (6 bases). The CDR3 is 13 residues long. V was cut by 4 bases and J by 6 bases, with 10 bases left in between. Germline assignment: CDR1 MNHNS and CDR2 SASEGT.

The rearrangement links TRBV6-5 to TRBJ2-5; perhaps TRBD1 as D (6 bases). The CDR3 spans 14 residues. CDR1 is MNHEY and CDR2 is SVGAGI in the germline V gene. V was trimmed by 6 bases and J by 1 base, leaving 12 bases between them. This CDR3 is CASRSQGSQETQYF. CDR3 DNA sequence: TGTGCCAGCAGGTCACAGGGATCCCAAGAGACCCAGTACTTC.

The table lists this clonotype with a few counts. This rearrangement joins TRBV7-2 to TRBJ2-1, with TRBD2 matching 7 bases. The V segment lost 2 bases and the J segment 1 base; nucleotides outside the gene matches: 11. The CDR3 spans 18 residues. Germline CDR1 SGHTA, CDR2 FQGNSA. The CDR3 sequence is CASSLPNHLADSYNEQFF. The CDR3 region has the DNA TGTGCCAGCAGCTTACCCAACCACCTAGCGGATTCCTACAATGAGCAGTTCTTC. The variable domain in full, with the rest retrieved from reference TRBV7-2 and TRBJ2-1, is GAGVSQSPSNKVTEKGKDVELRCDPISGHTALYWYRQSLGQGLEFLIYFQGNSAPDKSGLPSDRFSAERTGGSVSTLTIQRTQQEDSAVYLCASSLPNHLADSYNEQFFGPGTRLTVL.

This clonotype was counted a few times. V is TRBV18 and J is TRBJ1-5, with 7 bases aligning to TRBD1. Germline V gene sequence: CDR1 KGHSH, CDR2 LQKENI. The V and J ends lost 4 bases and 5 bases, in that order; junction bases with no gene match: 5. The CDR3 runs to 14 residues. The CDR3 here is CASSRRDSDQPQHF. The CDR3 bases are TGTGCCAGCTCACGAAGGGACAGTGATCAGCCCCAGCATTTT.

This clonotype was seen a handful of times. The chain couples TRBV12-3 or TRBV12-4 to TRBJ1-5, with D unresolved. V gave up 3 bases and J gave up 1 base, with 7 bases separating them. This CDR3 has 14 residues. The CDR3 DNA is TGTGCCAGCAGTTTCGACCTCAGCAATCAGCCCCAGCATTTT. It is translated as CASSFDLSNQPQHF.

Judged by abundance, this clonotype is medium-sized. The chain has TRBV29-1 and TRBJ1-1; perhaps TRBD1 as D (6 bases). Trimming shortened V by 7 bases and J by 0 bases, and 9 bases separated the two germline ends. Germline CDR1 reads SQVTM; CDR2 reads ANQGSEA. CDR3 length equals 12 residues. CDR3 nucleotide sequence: TGCAGCGGGAACAGGGTGAACACTGAAGCTTTCTTT. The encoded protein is CSGNRVNTEAFF.

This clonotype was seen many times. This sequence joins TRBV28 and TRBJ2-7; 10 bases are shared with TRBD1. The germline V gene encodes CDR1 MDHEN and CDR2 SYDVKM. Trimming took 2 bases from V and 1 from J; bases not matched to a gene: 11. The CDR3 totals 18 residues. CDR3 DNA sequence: TGTGCCAGCAGTTTAAGTTTCGGGGACAGGGGTGTATCCTACGAGCAGTACTTC. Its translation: CASSLSFGDRGVSYEQYF.

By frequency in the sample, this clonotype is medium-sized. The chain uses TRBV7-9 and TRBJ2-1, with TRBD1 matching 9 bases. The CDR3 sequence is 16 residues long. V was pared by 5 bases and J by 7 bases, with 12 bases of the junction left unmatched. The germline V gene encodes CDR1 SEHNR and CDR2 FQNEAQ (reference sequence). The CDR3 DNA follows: TGTGCCAGCAGCCCGACAGGGGGAGTTTTGAAAAATGAGCAGTTCTTC. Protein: CASSPTGGVLKNEQFF.

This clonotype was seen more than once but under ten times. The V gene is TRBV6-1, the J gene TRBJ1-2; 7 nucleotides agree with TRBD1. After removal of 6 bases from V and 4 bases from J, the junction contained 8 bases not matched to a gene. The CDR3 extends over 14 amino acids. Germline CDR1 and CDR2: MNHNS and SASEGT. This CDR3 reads CASRLQGRVYGYTF. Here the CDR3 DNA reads TGTGCCAGCAGGCTACAGGGGAGGGTCTATGGCTACACCTTC.

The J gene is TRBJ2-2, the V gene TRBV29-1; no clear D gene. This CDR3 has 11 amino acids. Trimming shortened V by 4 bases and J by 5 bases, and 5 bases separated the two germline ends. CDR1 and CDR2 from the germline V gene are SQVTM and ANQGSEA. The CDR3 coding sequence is TGCAGCGTTGGTGGTACCGGGGAGCTGTTTTTT. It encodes CSVGGTGELFF.

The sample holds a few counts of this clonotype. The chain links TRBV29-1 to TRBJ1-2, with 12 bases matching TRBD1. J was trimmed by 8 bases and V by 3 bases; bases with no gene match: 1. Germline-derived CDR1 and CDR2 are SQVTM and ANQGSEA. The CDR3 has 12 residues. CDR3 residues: CSVDGTGGGYTF. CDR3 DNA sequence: TGCAGCGTTGATGGGACAGGGGGCGGCTACACCTTC.

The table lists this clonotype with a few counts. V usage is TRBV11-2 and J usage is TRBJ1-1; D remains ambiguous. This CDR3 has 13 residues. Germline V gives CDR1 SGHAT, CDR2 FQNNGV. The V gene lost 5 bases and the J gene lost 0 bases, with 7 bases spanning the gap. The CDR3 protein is CASSPQLNTEAFF. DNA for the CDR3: TGTGCCAGCAGCCCGCAATTGAACACTGAAGCTTTCTTT.

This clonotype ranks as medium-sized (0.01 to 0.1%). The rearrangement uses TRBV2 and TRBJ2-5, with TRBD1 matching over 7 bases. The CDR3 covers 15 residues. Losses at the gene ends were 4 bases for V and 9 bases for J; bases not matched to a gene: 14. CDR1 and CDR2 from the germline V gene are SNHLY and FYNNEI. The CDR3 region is CASSGGQVPAGSQYF. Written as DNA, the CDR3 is TGTGCCAGCAGTGGCGGACAGGTCCCCGCTGGGTCCCAGTACTTC. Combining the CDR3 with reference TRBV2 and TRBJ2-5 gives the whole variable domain EPEVTQTPSHQVTQMGQEVILRCVPISNHLYFYWYRQILGQKVEFLVSFYNNEISEKSEIFDDQFSVERPDGSNFTLKIRSTKLEDSAMYFCASSGGQVPAGSQYFGPGTRLLVL.

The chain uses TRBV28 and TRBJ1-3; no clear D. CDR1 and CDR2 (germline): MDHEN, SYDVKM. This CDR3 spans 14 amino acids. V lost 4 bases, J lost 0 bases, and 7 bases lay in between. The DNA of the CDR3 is TGTGCCAGCAGTTGGGAGTTCTCTGGAAACACCATATATTTT. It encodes CASSWEFSGNTIYF.

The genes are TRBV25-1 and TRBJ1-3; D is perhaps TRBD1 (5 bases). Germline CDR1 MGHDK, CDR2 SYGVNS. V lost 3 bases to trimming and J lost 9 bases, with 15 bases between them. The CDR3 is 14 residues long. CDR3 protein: CASSDLGRDGTIYF. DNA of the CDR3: TGTGCCAGCAGTGACCTTGGACGGGACGGCACCATATATTTT.

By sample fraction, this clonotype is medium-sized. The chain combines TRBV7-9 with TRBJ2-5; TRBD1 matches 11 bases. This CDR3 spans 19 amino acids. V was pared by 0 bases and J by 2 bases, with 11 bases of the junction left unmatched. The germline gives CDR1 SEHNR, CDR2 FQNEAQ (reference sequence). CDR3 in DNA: TGTGCCAGCAGCTTAGCGGCAAGCGGACAGGGGGCCGTACAAGAGACCCAGTACTTC. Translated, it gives CASSLAASGQGAVQETQYF.

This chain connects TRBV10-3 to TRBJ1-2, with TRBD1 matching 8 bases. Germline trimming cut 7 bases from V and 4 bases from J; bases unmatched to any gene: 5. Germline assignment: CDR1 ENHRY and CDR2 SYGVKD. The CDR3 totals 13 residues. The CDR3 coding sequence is TGTGCCATCAAACGGACAGGGAGCTATGGCTACACCTTC. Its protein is CAIKRTGSYGYTF.

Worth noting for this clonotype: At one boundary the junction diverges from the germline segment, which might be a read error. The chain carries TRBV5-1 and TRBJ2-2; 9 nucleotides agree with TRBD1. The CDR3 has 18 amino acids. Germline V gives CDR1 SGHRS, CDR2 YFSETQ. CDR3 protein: CASRFGTGWPTNTGELFF. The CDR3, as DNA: TGCGCCAGCCGCTTCGGGACAGGGTGGCCAACGAACACCGGGGAGCTGTTTTTT.

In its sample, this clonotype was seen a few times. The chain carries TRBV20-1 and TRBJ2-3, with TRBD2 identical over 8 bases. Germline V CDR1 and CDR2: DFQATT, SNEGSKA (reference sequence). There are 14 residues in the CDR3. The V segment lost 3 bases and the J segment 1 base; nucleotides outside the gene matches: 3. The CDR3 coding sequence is TGCAGTGCTAGCGGGGGGGCTCGCACAGATACGCAGTATTTT. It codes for CSASGGARTDTQYF.

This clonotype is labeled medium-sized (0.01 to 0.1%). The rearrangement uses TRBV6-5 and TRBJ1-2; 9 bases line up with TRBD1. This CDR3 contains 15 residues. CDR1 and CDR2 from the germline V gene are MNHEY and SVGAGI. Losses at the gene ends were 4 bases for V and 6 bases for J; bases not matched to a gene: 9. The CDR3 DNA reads TGTGCCAGCAGTTCCCGTGGGACAGGGCGGGATGGCTACACCTTC. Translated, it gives CASSSRGTGRDGYTF.